These T cell receptor beta chains were read from a single sample in a study of T cell clones after liver transplantation. Sequencing was performed with immunoSEQ multiplex PCR; in TCRdb, only in-frame clones are kept and a portion is missing. The sample lists some 11,000 clones; around 71% were seen once. The sequenced sample was CD4+ T cells from blood, obtained 32 months after liver transplant. The origin of the receptors is a human patient who received a liver transplant. T cells may partly derive from the graft donor. Both conserved end residues are part of each CDR3. Fields, in order: clone size, D gene, J gene, V gene, CDR3 protein, CDR3 DNA. The D gene is left open where the match is weak. Not every row has a clone size; where given, it reads once, few, many or a size class.

abundance: .
d_gene: .
j_gene: TRBJ2-1
v_gene: TRBV2
CDR3aa: CASSGTPNSPYNEQFF
CDR3nt: TGTGCCAGCAGTGGGACTCCCAATTCCCCCTACAATGAGCAGTTCTTC

abundance: .
d_gene: TRBD2
j_gene: TRBJ2-1
v_gene: TRBV2
CDR3aa: CASSWTSGRDNEQFF
CDR3nt: TGTGCCAGCAGTTGGACTAGCGGGAGGGACAATGAGCAGTTCTTC

abundance: .
d_gene: .
j_gene: TRBJ2-2
v_gene: TRBV11-2
CDR3aa: CASSLGRTGELFF
CDR3nt: TGTGCCAGCAGCTTAGGGAGAACCGGGGAGCTGTTTTTT

abundance: medium-sized
d_gene: TRBD2
j_gene: TRBJ2-1
v_gene: TRBV11-3
CDR3aa: CASSLEETSGSSYNEQFF
CDR3nt: TGTGCCAGCAGCTTAGAAGAGACTAGCGGGAGCTCCTACAATGAGCAGTTCTTC

abundance: .
d_gene: TRBD1
j_gene: TRBJ2-1
v_gene: TRBV27
CDR3aa: CASSWGQGSYNEQFF
CDR3nt: TGTGCCAGCAGTTGGGGACAGGGGTCCTACAATGAGCAGTTCTTC

abundance: .
d_gene: .
j_gene: TRBJ2-6
v_gene: TRBV9
CDR3aa: CASSVGAGFSGANVLTF
CDR3nt: TGTGCCAGCAGCGTAGGTGCAGGGTTCTCTGGGGCCAACGTCCTGACTTTC

abundance: .
d_gene: TRBD2
j_gene: TRBJ2-7
v_gene: TRBV4-2
CDR3aa: CASSQEPSGGAYEQYF
CDR3nt: TGTGCCAGCAGCCAAGAACCTAGCGGGGGGGCCTACGAGCAGTACTTC

abundance: .
d_gene: .
j_gene: TRBJ1-5
v_gene: TRBV19
CDR3aa: CASSIKGGNSNQPQHF
CDR3nt: TGTGCCAGTAGTATAAAGGGAGGGAATAGCAATCAGCCCCAGCATTTT

abundance: .
d_gene: TRBD2
j_gene: TRBJ2-3
v_gene: TRBV2
CDR3aa: CASSPAGGADTQYF
CDR3nt: TGTGCCAGCAGCCCAGCGGGGGGTGCAGATACGCAGTATTTT

abundance: once
d_gene: .
j_gene: TRBJ1-6
v_gene: TRBV6-1
CDR3aa: CASSEAPGVVDRNSPLHF
CDR3nt: TGTGCCAGCAGTGAAGCTCCAGGGGTCGTCGATCGTAATTCACCCCTCCACTTT

abundance: few
d_gene: TRBD2
j_gene: TRBJ2-1
v_gene: TRBV27
CDR3aa: CASRALAERYNEQFF
CDR3nt: TGTGCCAGCAGGGCACTAGCGGAGCGCTACAATGAGCAGTTCTTC

abundance: .
d_gene: TRBD1
j_gene: TRBJ2-3
v_gene: TRBV2
CDR3aa: CASSATGISTDTQYF
CDR3nt: TGTGCCAGCAGTGCGACAGGGATAAGCACAGATACGCAGTATTTT

abundance: .
d_gene: .
j_gene: TRBJ2-1
v_gene: TRBV4-1
CDR3aa: CASSQEVQYNEQFF
CDR3nt: TGCGCCAGCAGCCAAGAGGTCCAATACAATGAGCAGTTCTTC

abundance: few
d_gene: .
j_gene: TRBJ2-2
v_gene: TRBV9
CDR3aa: CASSVGVNTGELFF
CDR3nt: TGTGCCAGCAGCGTAGGAGTGAACACCGGGGAGCTGTTTTTT

abundance: .
d_gene: .
j_gene: TRBJ1-4
v_gene: TRBV27
CDR3aa: CASSLGGAPNEKLFF
CDR3nt: TGTGCCAGCAGTCTTGGGGGGGCTCCTAATGAAAAACTGTTTTTT

abundance: .
d_gene: TRBD2
j_gene: TRBJ2-1
v_gene: TRBV6-6
CDR3aa: CASSWDSGGVENEQFF
CDR3nt: TGTGCCAGCAGCTGGGATAGCGGGGGGGTTGAAAATGAGCAGTTCTTC